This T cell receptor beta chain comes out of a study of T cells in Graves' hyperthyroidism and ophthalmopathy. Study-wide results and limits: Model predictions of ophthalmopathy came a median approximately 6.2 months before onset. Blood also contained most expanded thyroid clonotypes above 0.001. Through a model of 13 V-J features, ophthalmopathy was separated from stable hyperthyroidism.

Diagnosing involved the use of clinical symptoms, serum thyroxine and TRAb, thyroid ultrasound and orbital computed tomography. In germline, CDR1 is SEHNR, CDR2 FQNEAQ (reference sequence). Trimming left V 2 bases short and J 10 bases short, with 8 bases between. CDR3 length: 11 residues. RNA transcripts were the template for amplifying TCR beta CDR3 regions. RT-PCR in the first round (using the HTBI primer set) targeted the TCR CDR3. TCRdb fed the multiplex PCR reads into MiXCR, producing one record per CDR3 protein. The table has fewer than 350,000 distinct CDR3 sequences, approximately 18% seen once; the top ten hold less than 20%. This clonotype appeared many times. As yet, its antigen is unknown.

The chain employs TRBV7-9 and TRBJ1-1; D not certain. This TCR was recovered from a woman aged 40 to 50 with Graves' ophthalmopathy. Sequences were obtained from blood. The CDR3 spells CASSLSRAAFF. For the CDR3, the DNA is TGTGCCAGCAGCTTATCTCGTGCAGCTTTCTTT.